The T cell receptor beta chain under discussion was sequenced for a study of PD-L1 blockade in urothelial cancer. Overall study context: Of prior chemotherapy regimens, patients had received between 0 and 3. The analyses of blood took place 3 weeks (second dose) and 6 weeks after treatment start.

CDR1 and CDR2 from the germline V gene are SGHAT and FQNNGV. The CDR3 is 11 residues long. Trimming left V 5 bases short and J 5 bases short, with 4 bases between. TCRdb's copy holds only in-frame clones and misses some; the assay was immunoSEQ multiplex PCR. Of more than 90,000 clones listed, around 86% were seen once; the top ten hold about 2%. Time point here: pretreatment peripheral blood. The chain joins TRBV11-2 to TRBJ2-1; D unclear. The sample consisted of PBMCs, taken around atezolizumab (anti-PD-L1) treatment. The origin of this receptor is a man between 60 and 70 years old with urothelial cancer. CDR3 sequence (DNA): TGTGCCAGCAGCCTAAACAATGAGCAGTTCTTC. This gives the protein CASSLNNEQFF.